Listed here are 12 T cell receptor beta chains from one sample, sequenced in a study of T cell changes during pregnancy in multiple sclerosis. The repertoire was sequenced with immunoSEQ multiplex PCR; TCRdb's copy has only in-frame clones and lacks some. The sample has tens of thousands of clones; around nine tenths are singletons. The input for sequencing was peripheral blood, taken before pregnancy. Receptors were obtained from a female donor with multiple sclerosis, enrolled in a pregnancy study.

The V and J genes are TRBV6-5 and TRBJ1-5; perhaps TRBD1 as D (6 bases). The germline V and J ends were trimmed by 5 bases and 4 bases, with 9 bases remaining between them. Germline V gene sequence: CDR1 MNHEY, CDR2 SVGAGI. The CDR3 extends over 13 amino acids. As DNA, the CDR3 is TGTGCCAGCAGTGACAGGTTAAATCAGCCCCAGCATTTT. This gives the protein CASSDRLNQPQHF.

The rearrangement uses TRBV29-1 and TRBJ1-1, with 11 bases lining up with TRBD1. V gave up 4 bases and J gave up 6 bases; unmatched junction bases: 4. The CDR3 is 13 amino acids. Looked up from germline, CDR1 is SQVTM and CDR2 is ANQGSEA. The CDR3: CSVAGTGGPEAFF. Written as DNA, the CDR3 is TGCAGCGTTGCCGGGACAGGGGGACCTGAAGCTTTCTTT.

This chain links TRBV7-6 with TRBJ2-5; TRBD2 matches 12 bases. Trimming removed 5 bases from V and 3 bases from J; junction bases left unmatched: 7. This CDR3 contains 16 residues. CDR1 and CDR2 (germline): SGHVS, FNYEAQ. CDR3 sequence: CASSPERTSGEETQYF. The DNA for the CDR3 is TGTGCCAGCAGCCCGGAGAGGACTAGCGGGGAAGAGACCCAGTACTTC.

The CDR3, as DNA: TGTGCCAGCAGCTCCCCGTTGGGACAGCGCCTAGATACGCAGTATTTT. Translated: CASSSPLGQRLDTQYF. J is TRBJ2-3 and V is TRBV7-9, with TRBD1 matching 7 bases. The ends lost 4 bases at V and 5 bases at J; junction bases unmatched: 12. The CDR3 is 16 amino acids. Germline lookup yields CDR1 SEHNR and CDR2 FQNEAQ (reference sequence).

The chain has TRBV9 and TRBJ2-7; the D gene is possibly TRBD2 (7 bases). The CDR3 contains 15 residues. Trimming cost V 7 bases and J 2 bases, with 19 bases left between them. Per the germline V gene, CDR1 is SGDLS and CDR2 is YYNGEE. The CDR3: CASGPGGGTPYEQYF. In DNA form, the CDR3 reads TGTGCCAGCGGCCCGGGGGGCGGGACCCCCTACGAGCAGTACTTC.

This sequence joins TRBV30 and TRBJ1-1; D is unresolved. The V end lost 3 bases, the J end lost 5 bases, and 10 bases lay between the germline ends. The CDR3 covers 12 residues. Looked up from germline, CDR1 is GTSNPN and CDR2 is SVGIG (reference sequence). In DNA, the CDR3 is TGTGCCTGGAGGGCGGTGTATACTGAAGCTTTCTTT. Translated: CAWRAVYTEAFF.

This CDR3 reads CASRPRTGRDGYTF. The CDR3, as DNA: TGTGCCAGCAGACCCAGGACAGGGCGGGACGGCTACACCTTC. This chain joins TRBV6-5 and TRBJ1-2; 8 bases fit TRBD1. CDR1 MNHEY and CDR2 SVGAGI come from the germline V gene. This CDR3 has 14 amino acids. V lost 6 bases, J lost 8 bases, and 11 bases stayed unmatched.

The rearrangement joins TRBV18 to TRBJ1-5; TRBD1 aligns across 8 bases. The V and J ends lost 5 bases and 0 bases, in that order; junction bases with no gene match: 12. This CDR3 region has 18 residues. Germline CDR1 is KGHSH and CDR2 is LQKENI. CDR3 DNA: TGTGCCAGCTCAACCCGGGACAACAGGGGGTTTAGCAATCAGCCCCAGCATTTT. Its translation: CASSTRDNRGFSNQPQHF.

In this sample, this clone turned up a few times. V is TRBV6-6 and J is TRBJ1-4; possibly TRBD1 for D (5 bases). CDR1 is MNHNY and CDR2 is SVGAGI in the germline V gene (reference sequence). V was cut by 5 bases and J by 4 bases, with 14 bases left in between. The CDR3 is made up of 15 amino acids. In DNA form, the CDR3 reads TGTGCCAGCAGTAGCCCGGGCAGGGATAATGAAAAACTGTTTTTT. This sequence encodes CASSSPGRDNEKLFF.

The chain joins TRBV7-8 to TRBJ2-4; TRBD1 agrees at 9 bases. Germline loops: CDR1 SGHVS, CDR2 FQNEAQ. This CDR3 has 16 residues. V dropped 3 bases and J dropped 6; count of bases not matched to a gene: 9. The CDR3 sequence is CASSFGQGKVVNIQYF. As DNA, the CDR3 is TGTGCCAGCAGCTTTGGACAGGGGAAAGTGGTAAACATTCAGTACTTC. The entire variable domain, with the rest obtained from reference TRBV7-8 and TRBJ2-4, is as follows: GAGVSQSPRYKVAKRGQDVALRCDPISGHVSLFWYQQALGQGPEFLTYFQNEAQLDKSGLPSDRFFAERPEGSVSTLKIQRTQQEDSAVYLCASSFGQGKVVNIQYFGAGTRLSVL.

This clone was observed a few times. J is TRBJ1-2 and V is TRBV9; perhaps TRBD1 as D (5 bases). This CDR3 has 11 residues. Trimming cost V 4 bases and J 8 bases, with 9 bases left between them. The germline gives CDR1 SGDLS, CDR2 YYNGEE. DNA of the CDR3: TGTGCCAGCAGCAGGGGATTAGGCTACACCTTC. This encodes CASSRGLGYTF.

V is TRBV19 and J is TRBJ2-1; the D gene is possibly TRBD2 (6 bases). The V end lost 4 bases, the J end lost 6 bases, and 16 bases lay between the germline ends. The CDR3 loop spans 15 amino acids. Germline V lookup: CDR1 LNHDA, CDR2 SQIVND (reference sequence). The CDR3 nucleotides read TGTGCCAGTAGTAGTCTCACGGGGGTGATCAATGAGCAGTTCTTC. Translating it yields CASSSLTGVINEQFF.